These 4 T cell receptor beta chains came from one sample sequenced in a study of blood T cells in healthy people across ages. A J-beta primer mix and a sample-barcoded 5' primer were used in a second PCR of roughly 6 to 12 cycles. From the 5' RACE reads, TCRdb called clonotypes with MiXCR, one entry per CDR3 protein. The sample has about 1,400,000 distinct CDR3 sequences; 42% are singletons. Sequencing was carried out using blood. These TCRs come from a woman younger than 35 in good health.

The V call is TRBV12-3 or TRBV12-4, the J call TRBJ2-3, with D hard to call. The CDR3 consists of 14 residues. V was trimmed by 6 bases and J by 13 bases, leaving 23 bases between them. This CDR3 reads CASSPMLSTDAEYF. Written as DNA, the CDR3 is TGTGCCAGCAGCCCTATGTTGAGCACAGATGCGGAGTATTTT.

The V and J genes are TRBV3-1 and TRBJ1-1; D is unclear. The CDR3 sequence is 13 residues long. V shed 1 base and J shed 5 bases, with 8 bases lying between them. Germline CDR1 LGHDT, CDR2 YNNKEL (reference sequence). The CDR3 DNA sequence: TGTGCCAGCAGCCAAGGAATCTGGACTGAAGCTTTCTTT. It encodes CASSQGIWTEAFF. The full variable domain, in which reference TRBV3-1 and TRBJ1-1 provide the parts outside the CDR3, is DTAVSQTPKYLVTQMGNDKSIKCEQNLGHDTMYWYKQDSKKFLKIMFSYNNKELIINETVPNRFSPKSPDKAHLNLHINSLELGDSAVYFCASSQGIWTEAFFGQGTRLTVV.

The rearrangement uses TRBV18 and TRBJ1-1; D perhaps matches TRBD1 (5 bases). Germline CDR1 is KGHSH and CDR2 is LQKENI. The CDR3 totals 14 residues. V shed 4 bases and J shed 2 bases, with 11 bases lying between them. The CDR3 DNA is TGTGCCAGCTCACGGGACGCGAAAAACACTGAAGCTTTCTTT. This sequence encodes CASSRDAKNTEAFF.

This clonotype was observed a few times. CDR3 protein: CASSLAESRFFPQFF. For the CDR3, the DNA is TGTGCCAGCAGCTTGGCCGAATCTCGGTTTTTCCCACAGTTCTTC. The genes are TRBV5-5 and TRBJ2-1; no clear D. The germline V gene has CDR1 SGHKS and CDR2 YYEKEE (reference sequence). V was pared by 0 bases and J by 13 bases, with 20 bases between. This CDR3 has 15 residues.